The clone carrying this TCR beta chain was seen a handful of times. Its antigen is unidentified. The sample originates from a study of CD8+ T cells in alopecia areata. Study in general: Those treated were given oral tofacitinib at 5 to 10 mg twice daily. Whole-study results and caveats: Researchers report lesional scalp, most notably alopecia totalis/universalis, outstripped normal scalp in clonality.

Treatment defined: oral pan-JAK inhibitor, 5-10 mg twice daily. This CDR3 spans 13 amino acids. V was pared by 7 bases and J by 8 bases, with 18 bases between. Per germline, CDR1 SNHLY and CDR2 FYNNEI. RNA was isolated and reverse transcribed to cDNA, the sequencing template. Here immunoSEQ multiplex PCR was the method, and the copy in TCRdb shows in-frame clones only, minus some. The sample holds fewer than 200,000 clones, under 60% seen once. V is TRBV2 and J is TRBJ2-7; a possible D gene is TRBD2 (5 bases). The sequences come from CD8+ T cells sorted from blood, collected at week 24, from a patient treated with tofacitinib. This receptor was obtained from a human donor with alopecia areata. The CDR3 loop is CASTEWTGDKQYF. The DNA of the CDR3 is TGTGCCAGCACCGAATGGACTGGAGACAAGCAGTACTTC.